Following are 23 T cell receptor beta chains from one sample sequenced in a study of beta chain features in type 1 diabetes. TCRB transcripts that were expressed got sequenced, as all of the isolated RNA had been reverse transcribed. Only in-frame clones appear in the TCRdb table, and some are missing; sequencing was by immunoSEQ multiplex PCR. This sample has roughly 400,000 clones, with around 13% found just once. The specimen sequenced was naive CD4+ T cells from blood. These receptors all come from a man aged 30 to 45 in good health.

This rearrangement joins TRBV5-4 to TRBJ2-7, with D possibly matching TRBD2 (5 bases). V was clipped by 3 bases and J by 3 bases, with 10 bases between them. From germline, CDR1 is SGHNT and CDR2 YYREEE (reference sequence). The CDR3 length is 13 residues. The CDR3 region has the DNA TGTGCCAGCAGCTCCGGGAAAAACTACGAGCAGTACTTC. Translating it yields CASSSGKNYEQYF.

This clone was detected only a few times. The chain couples TRBV9 to TRBJ1-1, with D uncertain. CDR1 SGDLS and CDR2 YYNGEE come from the germline V gene. V was clipped by 3 bases and J by 0 bases, with 6 bases between them. This CDR3 has 13 amino acids. The CDR3 bases are TGTGCCAGCAGCGGTTCCCTGAACACTGAAGCTTTCTTT. Amino acids: CASSGSLNTEAFF.

This clone was counted only a few times. The CDR3 nucleotides read TGTGCCTGGAGTAGGGGGACTAGCGGGAGGGTAAGCTACAATGAGCAGTTCTTC. It encodes CAWSRGTSGRVSYNEQFF. V is TRBV30 and J is TRBJ2-1, with 16 bases aligning to TRBD2. CDR1 GTSNPN and CDR2 SVGIG come from the germline V gene (reference sequence). The CDR3 consists of 18 residues. Losses at the gene ends were 2 bases for V and 3 bases for J; bases not matched to a gene: 7.

This clone was seen more than once but under ten times. The chain is built from TRBV7-2 and TRBJ1-2; D not resolved. Germline V CDR1 and CDR2: SGHTA, FQGNSA. Deletions cut 3 bases from V and 5 bases from J, with 7 bases between. The CDR3 covers 12 residues. In DNA, the CDR3 is TGTGCCAGCAGCTTGCAGGTTTATGGCTACACCTTC. It translates to CASSLQVYGYTF.

V is TRBV5-1 and J is TRBJ2-2; no clear D gene. Germline V gene data show CDR1 as SGHRS and CDR2 as YFSETQ. This CDR3 has 14 residues. Trimming stripped 4 bases from V and 5 bases from J, with 12 bases between. CDR3 bases: TGCGCCAGCAGCCCTGACGGCCTTACCGGGGAGCTGTTTTTT. Amino acids: CASSPDGLTGELFF.

The table lists this clone with a few counts. The chain employs TRBV9 and TRBJ2-1; no definite D call. The V and J ends lost 0 bases and 0 bases respectively, with 7 bases between them. CDR1 and CDR2 from the germline V gene are SGDLS and YYNGEE. The CDR3 loop spans 15 amino acids. The CDR3 bases are TGTGCCAGCAGCGTAGGGAAGGGCTCCTACAATGAGCAGTTCTTC. Translated: CASSVGKGSYNEQFF.

CDR3 in amino acids: CASIPTSGSPDTQYF. The CDR3 DNA follows: TGCGCCAGCATCCCCACTAGCGGGAGTCCAGATACGCAGTATTTT. This chain connects TRBV10-2 to TRBJ2-3, with 11 bases fitting TRBD2. Germline V lookup: CDR1 WSHSY, CDR2 SAAADI. The trim removed 7 bases at V and 4 bases at J, leaving 7 bases unmatched. There are 15 residues in the CDR3.

Only a few counts were recorded for this clone. V and J are TRBV27 and TRBJ2-3; D is unclear. Germline V gene data show CDR1 as MNHEY and CDR2 as SMNVEV (reference sequence). The CDR3 consists of 13 residues. V lost 5 bases, J lost 2 bases, and 8 bases lay in between. The CDR3 bases are TGTGCCAGCAGTCTCCCTAACACAGATACGCAGTATTTT. This codes for CASSLPNTDTQYF.

This rearrangement joins TRBV11-1 to TRBJ2-1; 8 bases agree with TRBD2. The germline gives CDR1 SGHAT, CDR2 FQDESV (reference sequence). V lost 5 bases and J lost 7; bases outside the gene matches: 13. This CDR3 is 16 amino acids long. The CDR3 protein is CASSRAGAGVGNEQFF. CDR3 sequence (DNA): TGTGCCAGCAGCCGGGCCGGAGCGGGAGTTGGAAATGAGCAGTTCTTC.

The genes are TRBV5-1 and TRBJ1-5, with a tentative D call TRBD1 (5 bases). V was pared by 0 bases and J by 8 bases, with 15 bases between. The CDR3 has 15 residues. The V gene's germline CDR1 is SGHRS and CDR2 YFSETQ. In DNA, the CDR3 is TGCGCCAGCAGCTTGGCCGGATTGGACAAGGAGCCCCAGCATTTT. Translating gives CASSLAGLDKEPQHF.

This clone was counted a few times. The rearrangement joins TRBV4-1 to TRBJ2-1, with 7 bases identical to TRBD1. V gave up 4 bases and J gave up 1 base; unmatched junction bases: 7. Per germline, CDR1 MGHRA and CDR2 YSYEKL. The CDR3 contains 16 residues. CDR3 residues: CASSRERTGSYNEQFF. In nucleotides, the CDR3 is TGCGCCAGCAGCCGAGAACGGACAGGTTCCTACAATGAGCAGTTCTTC.

The chain has TRBV19 and TRBJ2-7, with 7 bases fitting TRBD1. The germline CDR1 and CDR2 sequences are LNHDA and SQIVND (reference sequence). V was clipped by 7 bases and J by 0 bases; unmatched bases: 12. The CDR3 has 16 amino acids. The CDR3 here is CASKRTGTASSYEQYF. As DNA, the CDR3 is TGTGCCAGTAAAAGGACCGGGACAGCGAGCTCCTACGAGCAGTACTTC.

This clone was detected only once. This sequence joins TRBV9 and TRBJ2-5; TRBD2 matches 9 bases. There are 15 residues in the CDR3. The V and J ends lost 4 bases and 4 bases, in that order; junction bases with no gene match: 8. Germline CDR1 and CDR2: SGDLS and YYNGEE. The CDR3 loop is CASSSGTSLSETQYF. The CDR3 nucleotides read TGTGCCAGCAGCTCCGGGACTAGCCTTTCAGAGACCCAGTACTTC.

This clone has more than one count but fewer than ten. The chain uses TRBV7-3 and TRBJ1-2; possibly TRBD1 for D (6 bases). Trimming shortened V by 6 bases and J by 6 bases, and 20 bases separated the two germline ends. Germline V gene data show CDR1 as SGHTA and CDR2 as FQGTGA. The CDR3 spans 15 residues. Here the CDR3 reads CASSLGTSAVDGYTF. The CDR3 DNA reads TGTGCCAGCAGTTTGGGGACATCGGCCGTGGATGGCTACACCTTC.

This sequence joins TRBV11-3 and TRBJ1-1; D not certain. The CDR3 has 14 amino acids. The germline gives CDR1 SGHNT, CDR2 YENEEA. V was shortened by 4 bases and J by 3 bases, with 12 bases between the two germline ends. The CDR3 nucleotides read TGTGCCAGCAGCTCCAATATGGGGTACACTGAAGCTTTCTTT. Protein product: CASSSNMGYTEAFF. Full variable domain (rest looked up from reference TRBV11-3 and TRBJ1-1): EAGVVQSPRYKIIEKKQPVAFWCNPISGHNTLYWYLQNLGQGPELLIRYENEEAVDDSQLPKDRFSAERLKGVDSTLKIQPAELGDSAVYLCASSSNMGYTEAFFGQGTRLTVV.

The chain joins TRBV5-6 to TRBJ1-1, with D possibly matching TRBD1 (6 bases). V was cut by 1 base and J by 5 bases, with 15 bases left in between. Germline CDR1 and CDR2: SGHDT and YYEEEE. This CDR3 is built from 15 residues. The CDR3 loop is CASSLIQGRNTEAFF. DNA for the CDR3: TGTGCCAGCAGCTTGATACAGGGTCGAAATACTGAAGCTTTCTTT.

The sample holds a few counts of this clone. J is TRBJ1-6 and V is TRBV25-1; TRBD1 is a possible D gene (6 bases). V was trimmed by 1 base and J by 7 bases, leaving 14 bases between them. Germline V gene sequence: CDR1 MGHDK, CDR2 SYGVNS. CDR3 length: 16 residues. The CDR3 nucleotides are TGTGCCAGCAGTGAATTCTCCAGGGGAGCCAATTCACCCCTCCACTTT. This encodes CASSEFSRGANSPLHF.

This clone was seen a few times. This chain connects TRBV7-2 to TRBJ2-7; maybe TRBD1 (6 bases). This CDR3 comprises 14 residues. V shed 1 base and J shed 2 bases, with 9 bases lying between them. Germline V gene lookup returns CDR1 SGHTA and CDR2 FQGNSA. As DNA, the CDR3 is TGTGCCAGCAGCTTAGTGGGGGCTGCCTACGAGCAGTACGTC. This encodes CASSLVGAAYEQYV.

This clone was seen a handful of times. The chain recombines TRBV15 with TRBJ2-1, with 7 nucleotides matching TRBD1. The CDR3 has 16 amino acids. Germline assignment: CDR1 LNHNV and CDR2 YYDKDF (reference sequence). V shed 6 bases and J 0 bases; nucleotides not matched to a gene: 8. CDR3 amino acids: CATSNQRGHSYNEQFF. For the CDR3, the DNA is TGTGCCACCAGTAACCAGAGGGGGCACTCCTACAATGAGCAGTTCTTC.

This clone was picked up a small number of times. This chain links TRBV27 with TRBJ2-7; D gene uncertain. V was pared by 8 bases and J by 3 bases, with 14 bases between. The CDR3 contains 13 residues. The germline gives CDR1 MNHEY, CDR2 SMNVEV (reference sequence). CDR3 in DNA: TGTGCCAGCGGTCAAACAGCAGTCTACGAGCAGTACTTC. Translation: CASGQTAVYEQYF.

This clone has only a few counts. V gene TRBV11-2 combines with J gene TRBJ2-1, with 8 bases fitting TRBD1. The CDR3 is made up of 13 amino acids. From germline, CDR1 is SGHAT and CDR2 FQNNGV. The J segment lost 7 bases and the V segment lost 6 bases, leaving 5 bases of the junction unmatched. The CDR3 loop reads CASSGQGRNEQFF. CDR3 nucleotides: TGTGCCAGCAGTGGACAGGGAAGGAATGAGCAGTTCTTC.

This clone was counted a few times. The chain has TRBV7-8 and TRBJ2-3, with no clear D. From germline, CDR1 is SGHVS and CDR2 FQNEAQ. V was clipped by 1 base and J by 4 bases, with 3 bases between them. CDR3 length equals 12 residues. The CDR3 protein is CASSLDADTQYF. The CDR3 nucleotides are TGTGCCAGCAGCTTAGATGCAGATACGCAGTATTTT. The full variable domain, in which reference TRBV7-8 and TRBJ2-3 provide the parts outside the CDR3, is GAGVSQSPRYKVAKRGQDVALRCDPISGHVSLFWYQQALGQGPEFLTYFQNEAQLDKSGLPSDRFFAERPEGSVSTLKIQRTQQEDSAVYLCASSLDADTQYFGPGTRLTVL.

This clone was seen more than once but under ten times. The chain links TRBV5-4 to TRBJ2-7, with D perhaps matching TRBD2 (6 bases). The CDR3 covers 13 residues. The germline V gene has CDR1 SGHNT and CDR2 YYREEE (reference sequence). V lost 4 bases, J lost 1 base, and 9 bases lay in between. The CDR3 loop is CASSPSGSYEQYF. In DNA, the CDR3 is TGTGCCAGCAGCCCAAGCGGGTCCTACGAGCAGTACTTC. Complete variable domain (other parts from reference TRBV5-4 and TRBJ2-7): ETGVTQSPTHLIKTRGQQVTLRCSSQSGHNTVSWYQQALGQGPQFIFQYYREEENGRGNFPPRFSGLQFPNYSSELNVNALELDDSALYLCASSPSGSYEQYFGPGTRLTVT.